The present T cell receptor beta chain was sequenced within a study of beta chain features in type 1 diabetes. CDR3 length: 15 residues. Per the germline V gene, CDR1 is SGHAT and CDR2 is FQNNGV. The ends lost 2 bases at V and 2 bases at J; junction bases unmatched: 4. This clone was counted a few times. Expressed TCRB transcripts got sequenced, as all isolated RNA was reverse transcribed. The data were produced by immunoSEQ multiplex PCR, yet TCRdb's version contains in-frame clones alone and is incomplete. The data hold 970,000 or so clones, with 17% observed a single time. The material sequenced was naive CD4+ T cells from blood. The receptor comes from a woman younger than 30 in good health. The chain employs TRBV11-2 and TRBJ2-7; TRBD2 matches 9 bases. CDR3 nucleotide sequence: TGTGCCAGCAGCTTATTGGCGGGAGGGGCCTACGAGCAGTACTTC. Its protein is CASSLLAGGAYEQYF.